Here is one T cell receptor beta chain with its context. The antigen is unknown. The record originates from a study of post-analysis software for immune sequencing data. Findings and limits, study-wide: Patients showed TRBV5-6, TRBV5-1 and TRBV20-1 among five TRBV segments more frequent than in controls. People with multiple sclerosis had a significantly lower normalized Chao1 diversity than controls did.

Prepared libraries of TCR beta cDNA carried unique molecular identifiers. Each CDR3 protein gets one entry after TCRdb re-called the PCR reads with MiXCR. The sample contains hundreds of thousands of distinct CDR3 sequences, 55% to 60% of which appear only once. V shed 3 bases and J shed 6 bases, with 15 bases lying between them. This CDR3 contains 14 residues. The germline V gene has CDR1 DFQATT and CDR2 SNEGSKA (reference sequence). The specimen was blood. This chain joins TRBV20-1 and TRBJ1-5; maybe TRBD1 (5 bases). The sequence derives from a girl aged 2 to 10 with multiple sclerosis. The chain's CDR3 is CSARAEGVVQPQHF. The CDR3, as DNA: TGCAGTGCTAGGGCCGAAGGGGTGGTTCAGCCCCAGCATTTT.